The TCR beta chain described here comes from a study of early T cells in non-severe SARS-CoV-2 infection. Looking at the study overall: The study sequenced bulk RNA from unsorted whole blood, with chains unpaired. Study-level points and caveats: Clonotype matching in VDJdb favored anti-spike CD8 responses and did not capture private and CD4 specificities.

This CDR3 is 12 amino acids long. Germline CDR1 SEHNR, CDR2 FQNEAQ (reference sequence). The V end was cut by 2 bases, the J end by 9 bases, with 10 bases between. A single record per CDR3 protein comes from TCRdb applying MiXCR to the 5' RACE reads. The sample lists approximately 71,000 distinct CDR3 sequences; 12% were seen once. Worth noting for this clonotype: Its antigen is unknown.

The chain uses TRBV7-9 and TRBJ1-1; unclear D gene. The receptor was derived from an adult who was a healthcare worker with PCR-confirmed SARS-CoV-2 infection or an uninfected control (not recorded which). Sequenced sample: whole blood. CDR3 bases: TGTGCCAGCAGCTTATTGCAGTCCCAAGCTTTCTTT. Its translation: CASSLLQSQAFF.